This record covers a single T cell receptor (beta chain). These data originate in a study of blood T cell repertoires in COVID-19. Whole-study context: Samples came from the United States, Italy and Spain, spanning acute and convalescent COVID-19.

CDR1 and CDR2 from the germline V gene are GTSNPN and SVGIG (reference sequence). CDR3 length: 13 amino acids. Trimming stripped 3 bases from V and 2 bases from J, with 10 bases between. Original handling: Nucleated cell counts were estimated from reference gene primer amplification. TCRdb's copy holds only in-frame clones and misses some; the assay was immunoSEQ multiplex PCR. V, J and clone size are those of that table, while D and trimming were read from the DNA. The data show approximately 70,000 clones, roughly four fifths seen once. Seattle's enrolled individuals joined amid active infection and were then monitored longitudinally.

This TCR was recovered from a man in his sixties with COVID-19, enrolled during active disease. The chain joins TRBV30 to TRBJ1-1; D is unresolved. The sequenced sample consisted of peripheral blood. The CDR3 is CAWSVGSNTEAFF. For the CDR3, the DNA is TGTGCCTGGAGCGTAGGGAGTAACACTGAAGCTTTCTTT.